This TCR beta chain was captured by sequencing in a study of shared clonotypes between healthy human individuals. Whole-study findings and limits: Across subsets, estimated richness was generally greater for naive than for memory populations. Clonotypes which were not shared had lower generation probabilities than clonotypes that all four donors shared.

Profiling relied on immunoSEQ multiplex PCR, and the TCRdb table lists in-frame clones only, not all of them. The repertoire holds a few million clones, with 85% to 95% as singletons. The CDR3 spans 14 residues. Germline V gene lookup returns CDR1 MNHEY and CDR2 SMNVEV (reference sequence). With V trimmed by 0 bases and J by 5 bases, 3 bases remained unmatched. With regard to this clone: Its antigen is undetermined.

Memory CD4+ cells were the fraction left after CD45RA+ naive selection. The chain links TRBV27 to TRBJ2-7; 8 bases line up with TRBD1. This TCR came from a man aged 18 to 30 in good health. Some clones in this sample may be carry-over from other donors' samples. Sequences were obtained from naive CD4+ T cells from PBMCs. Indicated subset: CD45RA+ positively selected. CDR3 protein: CASSLSDRAHEQYF. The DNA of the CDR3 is TGTGCCAGCAGTTTATCGGACAGGGCCCACGAGCAGTACTTC.